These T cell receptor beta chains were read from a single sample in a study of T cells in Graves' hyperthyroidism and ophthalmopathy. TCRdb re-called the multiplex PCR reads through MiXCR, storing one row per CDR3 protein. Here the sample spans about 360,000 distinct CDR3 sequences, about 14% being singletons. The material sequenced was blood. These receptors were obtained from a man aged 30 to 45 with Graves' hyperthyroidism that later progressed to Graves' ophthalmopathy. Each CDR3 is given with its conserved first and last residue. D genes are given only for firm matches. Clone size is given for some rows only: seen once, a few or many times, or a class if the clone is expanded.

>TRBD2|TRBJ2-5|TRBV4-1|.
CANSQEGVAGAKYF
TGCGCCAACAGCCAAGAGGGGGTAGCGGGGGCTAAGTACTTC
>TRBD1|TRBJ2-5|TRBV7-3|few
CASQPGQGETQYF
TGTGCCAGCCAACCGGGACAGGGGGAGACCCAGTACTTC
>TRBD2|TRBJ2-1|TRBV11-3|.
CASSQRGGASYNEKFF
TGTGCCAGCAGCCAACGGGGGGGGGCTTCCTACAATGAGAAGTTCTTC
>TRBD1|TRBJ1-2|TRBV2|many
CASTWTGMDGYTF
TGTGCCAGCACGTGGACAGGCATGGATGGCTACACCTTC
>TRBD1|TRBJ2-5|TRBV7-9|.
CASRRTGPQEIQYF
TGTGCCAGCAGAAGGACAGGGCCCCAAGAGATCCAGTACTTC
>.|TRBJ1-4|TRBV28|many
CASSLPQGSEKLFF
TGTGCCAGCAGTTTACCGCAGGGAAGTGAAAAACTGTTTTTT
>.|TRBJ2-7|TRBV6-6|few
CASSYSWPLPGYEQYF
TGTGCCAGCAGTTACTCGTGGCCTTTACCAGGCTACGAGCAGTACTTC
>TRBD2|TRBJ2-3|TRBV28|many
CASSFGGGATDTQYF
TGTGCCAGCAGTTTCGGCGGGGGGGCTACAGATACGCAGTATTTT
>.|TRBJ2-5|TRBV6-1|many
CASNHRVEGETQYF
TGTGCCAGCAACCACAGGGTGGAGGGGGAGACCCAGTACTTC
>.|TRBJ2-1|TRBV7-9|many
CASRLNEQFF
TGTGCCAGCCGCTTAAATGAGCAGTTCTTC
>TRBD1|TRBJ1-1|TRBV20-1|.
CSAPGRGYTEAFF
TGCAGTGCTCCGGGCAGGGGGTACACTGAAGCTTTCTTT
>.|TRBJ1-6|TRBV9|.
CASTEGPFDNSPLHF
TGTGCCAGCACGGAAGGCCCGTTTGATAATTCACCCCTCCACTTT
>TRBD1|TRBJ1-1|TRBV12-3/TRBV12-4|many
CASSPTGVNTEAFF
TGTGCCAGCAGTCCCACAGGGGTGAACACTGAAGCTTTCTTT
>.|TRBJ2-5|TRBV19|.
CASSNGGGETQYF
TGTGCCAGTAGTAACGGAGGAGGGGAGACCCAGTACTTC
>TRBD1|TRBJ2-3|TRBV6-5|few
CASRYQGTGRVSTDTQYF
TGTGCCAGCAGATATCAGGGGACAGGGAGGGTAAGCACAGATACGCAGTATTTT
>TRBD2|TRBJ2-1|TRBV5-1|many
CASSSARLASYNEQFF
TGCGCCAGCAGCTCGGCGAGACTAGCGTCCTACAATGAGCAGTTCTTC
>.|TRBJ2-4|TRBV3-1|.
CASSQALKNIQYF
TGTGCCAGCAGCCAGGCCCTCAAAAACATTCAGTACTTC
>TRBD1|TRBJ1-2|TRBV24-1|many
CATSEEGGPGYGYTF
TGTGCCACCAGTGAGGAAGGGGGCCCAGGATATGGCTACACCTTC
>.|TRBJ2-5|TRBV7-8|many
CASSLGAAREFQETQYF
TGTGCCAGCAGCTTAGGGGCGGCCAGGGAATTTCAAGAGACCCAGTACTTC
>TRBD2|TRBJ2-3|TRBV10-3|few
CAISPSGGTDTQYF
TGTGCCATCAGTCCTAGCGGGGGTACAGATACGCAGTATTTT
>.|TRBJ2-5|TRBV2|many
CASSEEVETQYF
TGTGCCAGCAGTGAAGAGGTAGAGACCCAGTACTTC
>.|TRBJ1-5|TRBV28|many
CASSLYLSNQPQHF
TGTGCCAGCAGTTTATATCTTAGCAATCAGCCCCAGCATTTT
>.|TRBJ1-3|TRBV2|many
CASRFGGFDSGNTIYF
TGTGCCAGCAGATTCGGGGGTTTCGATTCGGGAAACACCATATATTTT
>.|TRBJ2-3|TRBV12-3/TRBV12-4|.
CASSFIGGADTQYF
TGCGCCAGCAGTTTCATAGGGGGAGCAGATACGCAGTATTTT
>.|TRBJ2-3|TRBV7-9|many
CASSSRTATDTQYF
TGTGCCAGCAGCTCAAGGACAGCCACAGATACGCAGTATTTT
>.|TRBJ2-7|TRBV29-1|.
CSVGSTAYEQYF
TGCAGCGTTGGATCGACGGCCTACGAGCAGTACTTC
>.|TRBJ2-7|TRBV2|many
CASADIYEQYF
TGTGCCAGCGCCGACATATACGAGCAGTACTTC
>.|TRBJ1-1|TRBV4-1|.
CASSQGVSMNTEAFF
TGCGCCAGCAGCCAAGGGGTCAGCATGAACACTGAAGCTTTCTTT
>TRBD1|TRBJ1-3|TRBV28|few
CASKGGGGNTIYF
TGTGCCAGCAAAGGGGGCGGTGGAAACACCATATATTTT
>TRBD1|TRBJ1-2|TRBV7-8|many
CASSLSLTGPSNYGYTF
TGTGCCAGCAGCTTAAGCCTGACAGGGCCTTCTAACTATGGCTACACCTTC
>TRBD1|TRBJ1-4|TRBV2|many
CASSKGGQTNEKLFF
TGTGCCAGCAGCAAGGGGGGACAGACTAATGAAAAACTGTTTTTT
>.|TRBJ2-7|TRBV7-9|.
CASSLTQGYEQYF
TGTGCCAGCAGCTTAACCCAGGGTTACGAGCAGTACTTC
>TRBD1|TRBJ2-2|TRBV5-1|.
CASSLAGQGVSTGELFF
TGCGCCAGCAGCTTGGCGGGACAGGGGGTCTCCACCGGGGAGCTGTTTTTT
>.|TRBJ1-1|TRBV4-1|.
CASSQKDGNTEAFF
TGCGCCAGCAGCCAGAAGGACGGGAACACTGAAGCTTTCTTT
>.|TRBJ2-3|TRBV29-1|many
CSTAYGEMGTDTQYF
TGCAGCACCGCATACGGGGAAATGGGCACAGATACGCAGTATTTT
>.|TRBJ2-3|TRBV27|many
CASSLLGDGTDTQYF
TGTGCCAGCAGTTTATTGGGGGATGGAACAGATACGCAGTATTTT
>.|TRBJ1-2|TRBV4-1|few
CASSPGGWQNYGYTF
TGCGCCAGCAGCCCCGGGGGGTGGCAGAACTATGGCTACACCTTC
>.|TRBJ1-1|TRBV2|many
CASSIGGQSEAFF
TGTGCCAGCAGTATAGGGGGGCAGAGTGAAGCTTTCTTT
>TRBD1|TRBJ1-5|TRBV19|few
CVSRGSGTGLKGEPQHF
TGTGTCAGCCGTGGGAGCGGGACAGGGTTAAAAGGAGAACCCCAGCATTTT
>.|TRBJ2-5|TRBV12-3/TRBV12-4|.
CASSHKGAQYF
TGTGCCAGCAGCCACAAGGGGGCCCAGTACTTC
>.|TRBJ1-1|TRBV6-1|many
CASSERYMNTEAFF
TGTGCCAGCAGTGAAAGGTACATGAACACTGAAGCTTTCTTT
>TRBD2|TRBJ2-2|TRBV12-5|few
CASVPGLAGGPTGELFF
TGTGCTAGTGTCCCGGGACTAGCGGGGGGGCCAACCGGGGAGCTGTTTTTT
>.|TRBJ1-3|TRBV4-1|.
CASSQVGSRKGGNTIYF
TGCGCCAGCAGCCAAGTAGGGAGCAGGAAGGGAGGAAACACCATATATTTT
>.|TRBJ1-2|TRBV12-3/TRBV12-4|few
CASSPDSGLYGYTF
TGTGCCAGCAGTCCGGACAGCGGGCTCTATGGCTACACCTTC
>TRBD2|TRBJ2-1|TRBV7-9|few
CASSLGPTSGVYNEQFF
TGTGCCAGCAGCTTAGGGCCGACTAGCGGGGTGTACAATGAGCAGTTCTTC
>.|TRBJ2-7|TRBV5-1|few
CASSTGTGDCEQYF
TGCGCCAGCAGCACCGGGACGGGAGACTGCGAGCAGTACTTC
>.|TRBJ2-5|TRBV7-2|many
CASSLAMAGSQETQYF
TGTGCCAGCAGCTTAGCGATGGCGGGGAGCCAAGAGACCCAGTACTTC
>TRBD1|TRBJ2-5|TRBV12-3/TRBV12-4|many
CASSPGQGAGGTQYF
TGTGCCAGCAGTCCGGGACAGGGGGCTGGGGGGACCCAGTACTTC
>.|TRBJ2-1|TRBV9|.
CASSVGRESSYNEQFF
TGTGCCAGCAGCGTAGGGAGGGAGAGCTCCTACAATGAGCAGTTCTTC
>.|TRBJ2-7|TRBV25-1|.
CASSERVGDSYEQYF
TGTGCCAGCAGTGAGAGAGTAGGGGACTCCTACGAGCAGTACTTC
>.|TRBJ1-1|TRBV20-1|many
CSAPRGNSMNTEAFF
TGCAGTGCCCCAAGAGGAAACAGTATGAACACTGAAGCTTTCTTT
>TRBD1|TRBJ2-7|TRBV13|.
CASSPGQGLLYEQYF
TGTGCCAGCAGTCCCGGACAGGGGTTGTTATACGAGCAGTACTTC
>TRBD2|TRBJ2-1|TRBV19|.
CASSIVGRGSNNEQFF
TGTGCCAGTAGTATAGTTGGGCGGGGGTCCAACAATGAGCAGTTCTTC
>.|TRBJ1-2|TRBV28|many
CASSFAGARDYGYTF
TGTGCCAGCAGTTTTGCAGGGGCGCGGGACTATGGCTACACCTTC
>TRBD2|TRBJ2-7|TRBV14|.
CASSQEGSGGAGREQYF
TGTGCCAGCAGCCAAGAAGGCAGCGGGGGGGCCGGAAGGGAGCAGTACTTC